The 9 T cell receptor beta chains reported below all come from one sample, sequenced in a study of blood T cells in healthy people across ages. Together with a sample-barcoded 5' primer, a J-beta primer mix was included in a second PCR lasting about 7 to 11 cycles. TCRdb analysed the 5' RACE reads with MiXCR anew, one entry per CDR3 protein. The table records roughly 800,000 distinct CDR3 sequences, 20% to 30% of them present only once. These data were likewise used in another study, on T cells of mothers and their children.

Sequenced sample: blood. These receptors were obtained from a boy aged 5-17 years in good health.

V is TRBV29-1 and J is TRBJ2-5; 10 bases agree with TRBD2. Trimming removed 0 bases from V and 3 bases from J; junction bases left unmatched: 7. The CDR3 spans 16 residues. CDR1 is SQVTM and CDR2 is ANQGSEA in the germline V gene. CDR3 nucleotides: TGCAGCGTTGAAGACCCTAGCGGGGGACTGGAAGAGACCCAGTACTTC. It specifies CSVEDPSGGLEETQYF.

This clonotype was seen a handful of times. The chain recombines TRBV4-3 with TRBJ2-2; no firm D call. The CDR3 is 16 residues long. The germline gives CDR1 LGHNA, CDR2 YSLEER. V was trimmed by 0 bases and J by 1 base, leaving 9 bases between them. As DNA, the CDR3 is TGCGCCAGCAGCCAAGATGGGCTAGGGAACACCGGGGAGCTGTTTTTT. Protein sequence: CASSQDGLGNTGELFF.

CDR3 in amino acids: CASTRSSGGTDTQYF. CDR3 in DNA: TGTGCCAGCACCCGAAGTAGCGGGGGAACAGATACGCAGTATTTT. The rearrangement links TRBV12-3 or TRBV12-4 to TRBJ2-3; 9 nucleotides line up with TRBD2. The trim removed 7 bases at V and 3 bases at J, leaving 8 bases unmatched. The CDR3 length is 15 residues.

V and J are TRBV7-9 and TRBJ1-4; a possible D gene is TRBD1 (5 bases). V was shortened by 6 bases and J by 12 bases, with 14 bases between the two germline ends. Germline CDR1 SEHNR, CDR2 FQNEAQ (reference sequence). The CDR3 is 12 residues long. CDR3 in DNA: TGTGCCAGCAGTGCAGGGACGGTCCAACTGTTTTTT. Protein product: CASSAGTVQLFF. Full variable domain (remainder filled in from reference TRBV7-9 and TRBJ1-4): DTGVSQNPRHKITKRGQNVTFRCDPISEHNRLYWYRQTLGQGPEFLTYFQNEAQLEKSRLLSDRFSAERPKGSFSTLEIQRTEQGDSAMYLCASSAGTVQLFFGSGTQLSVL.

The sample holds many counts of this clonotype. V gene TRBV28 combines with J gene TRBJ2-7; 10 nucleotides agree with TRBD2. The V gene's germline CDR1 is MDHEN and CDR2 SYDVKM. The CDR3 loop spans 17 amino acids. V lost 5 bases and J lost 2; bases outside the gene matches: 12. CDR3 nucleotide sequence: TGTGCCAGCAGTCACCAGCCTTGGACTAGCGGTCCCTACGAGCAGTACTTC. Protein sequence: CASSHQPWTSGPYEQYF.

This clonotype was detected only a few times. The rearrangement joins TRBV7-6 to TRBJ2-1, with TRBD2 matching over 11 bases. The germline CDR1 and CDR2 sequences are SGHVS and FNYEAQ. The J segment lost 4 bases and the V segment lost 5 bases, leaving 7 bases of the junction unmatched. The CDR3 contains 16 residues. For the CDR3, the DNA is TGTGCCAGCAGCCTAGTAGCGGGAGGGGTTTACAATGAGCAGTTCTTC. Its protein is CASSLVAGGVYNEQFF. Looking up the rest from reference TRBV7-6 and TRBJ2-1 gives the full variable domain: GAGVSQSPRYKVTKRGQDVALRCDPISGHVSLYWYRQALGQGPEFLTYFNYEAQQDKSGLPNDRFSAERPEGSISTLTIQRTEQRDSAMYRCASSLVAGGVYNEQFFGPGTRLTVL.

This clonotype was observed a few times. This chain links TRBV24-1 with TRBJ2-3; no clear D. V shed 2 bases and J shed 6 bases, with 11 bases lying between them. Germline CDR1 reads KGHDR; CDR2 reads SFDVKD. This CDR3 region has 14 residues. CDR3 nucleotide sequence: TGTGCCACCAGTGATTATTGGCGTTCCGATACGCAGTATTTT. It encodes CATSDYWRSDTQYF.

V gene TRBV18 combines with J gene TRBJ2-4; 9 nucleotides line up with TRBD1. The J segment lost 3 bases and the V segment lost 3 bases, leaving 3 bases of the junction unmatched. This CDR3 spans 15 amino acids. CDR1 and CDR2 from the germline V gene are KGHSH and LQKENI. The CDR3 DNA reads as TGTGCCAGCTCACCGGGACAGGGCATCAAAAACATTCAGTACTTC. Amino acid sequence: CASSPGQGIKNIQYF.

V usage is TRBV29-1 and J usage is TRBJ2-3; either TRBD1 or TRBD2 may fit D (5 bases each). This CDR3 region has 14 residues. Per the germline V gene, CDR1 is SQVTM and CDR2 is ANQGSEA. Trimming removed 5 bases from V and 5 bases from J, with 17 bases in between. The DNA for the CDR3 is TGCAGCGTTTGGGGCGGGTTGGGGAAAGATACGCAGTATTTT. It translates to CSVWGGLGKDTQYF.